This T cell receptor beta chain was captured by sequencing in a study of OX40 agonist ivuxolimab in advanced cancers. With regard to this clone: Its antigen is undetermined.

No patient had autoimmune disease or received systemic immunosuppression. Study-level points and caveats: At 0.1 to 3.0 mg/kg, clonal expansion of CD4+ and CD8+ blood T cells had occurred by week 6. Antigens targeted by the expanded peripheral T cells were not determined.

Clones were read by immunoSEQ multiplex PCR, and TCRdb kept only the in-frame ones, dropping some. Of 65,000 to 90,000 clones detected, around nine tenths appear once; the ten largest clones hold 0.6% to 0.75%. CDR1 is MNHNS, CDR2 SASEGT, per germline. V lost 1 base and J lost 11, with 12 bases in between. The CDR3 length is 12 residues. The chain uses TRBV6-1 and TRBJ2-7; D tentatively fits TRBD1 or TRBD2 (5 bases each). The sequence came from an adult with an advanced solid tumor such as melanoma, head and neck, liver or kidney cancer. The sample consisted of CD4+ or CD8+ T cells sorted from blood, taken in a trial of the OX40 agonist ivuxolimab. CDR3 protein: CASSEGQGVKYF. CDR3 DNA: TGTGCCAGCAGTGAAGGGCAGGGAGTAAAGTACTTC.